This T cell receptor (beta chain) was captured in a study of blood T cell repertoires in COVID-19. Study-level background: COVID-19 samples from acute and convalescent phases originated in the United States, Italy and Spain. Sources were T cells, B-cell-depleted T cells, or PBMCs; the material itself was cDNA or gDNA.

In the original analysis: Scientists estimated how many nucleated cells there were by amplifying reference gene primers. TCRdb keeps only in-frame clones here, not all; method: immunoSEQ multiplex PCR. From that table come the V and J calls and clone size; the DNA was used to work out D and trimming. The table records around 270,000 clones, roughly nine tenths of them present only once. This CDR3 contains 23 residues. V gene TRBV21-1 combines with J gene TRBJ2-7; the D call of TRBD2 is as the table states it, not checked on the DNA. TRBV21-1 is given as a pseudogene. The clonotype comes from a man aged 35 to 55 who had recovered from COVID-19. The material sequenced was peripheral blood. CDR3 sequence reads: CASRPGGGTSGTNKRKSSYEQYF. The CDR3, as DNA: TGTGCCAGCAGACCCGGAGGGGGGACTAGCGGGACCAACAAGAGAAAAAGCTCCTACGAGCAGTACTTC.